The sequence of this T cell receptor (beta chain) was determined in a study of PD-1 blockade in classical Hodgkin lymphoma. Findings of the study overall: Newly diagnosed patients were said to have less baseline TCR diversity than healthy donors did. Newly diagnosed patients and complete responders had comparable diversity at baseline. Significantly greater TCR diversity emerged by C4D1 in CD4+ cells but not CD8+ cells.

Libraries were prepared by immunoSEQ multiplex PCR; TCRdb keeps only in-frame clonotypes and omits some of them. The table shows around 19,000 clones, with around 73% occurring only once. A word on this clone: Its antigen remains unknown.

Each patient experienced a relapse that followed autologous stem cell transplantation, and brentuximab vedotin exposure varied. This CDR3 region has 16 residues. From germline, CDR1 is MNHNS and CDR2 SASEGT. The V gene end was trimmed by 1 base and the J gene end by 4 bases; junction bases not matched to a gene: 7. The source of this sequence is a human donor with classical Hodgkin lymphoma. V is TRBV6-1 and J is TRBJ2-1; 7 bases are a match to TRBD2. This material consisted of peripheral blood mononuclear cells (PBMCs), taken before the second cycle of nivolumab. Written as DNA, the CDR3 is TGTGCCAGCAGTGAAGGGGTAGGGACTAATTACAATGAGCAGTTCTTC. The encoded protein is CASSEGVGTNYNEQFF.